A selection of T cell receptor beta chains follows, all from one sample in a study of T cell responses to AZD1222 COVID-19 vaccine. Assay: immunoSEQ multiplex PCR; the TCRdb copy retains only in-frame clones and omits some. Of 84,000 or so clones listed, 70% to 90% are singletons. The sample in question was peripheral blood, obtained on day 0 of MenACWY control vaccination. The receptors derive from an adult in good health. Both conserved end residues are trimmed from each CDR3.

j_call v_call cdr3_aa
TRBJ2-1 TRBV29-1 SVLGSSGGLYEQF
TRBJ1-1 TRBV28 ASSWMNTEAF
TRBJ2-2 TRBV11-2 ASSLEAGFIVGELF
TRBJ1-1 TRBV6-2/TRBV6-3 ASRYRDISPTEAF
TRBJ1-6 TRBV7-8 ASSPGTAYNSPLH
TRBJ1-2 TRBV19 ASSPPTQGSYGYT
TRBJ1-5 TRBV5-1 ASSSQGARQPQH
TRBJ1-2 TRBV5-6 ASSLTQGARGYGYT
TRBJ1-3 TRBV6-5 ASSYKGGGGNTIY
TRBJ2-7 TRBV7-9 ASSSRGGTGIYEQY
TRBJ2-1 TRBV18 ASSPGRTSGGAIEQF
TRBJ1-2 TRBV5-1 ASSPGDSLSIGGYT
TRBJ1-1 TRBV11-3 ASSLDEGHLNTEAF
TRBJ1-6 TRBV15 ATSRDAGNNNSPLH
TRBJ2-7 TRBV4-2 ASSQESGTSYEQY
TRBJ2-7 TRBV2 ASRGVTVGYEQY
TRBJ2-1 TRBV7-2 ASSLARGGYNEQF
TRBJ2-5 TRBV6-2/TRBV6-3 ASSTGGTTQTQY
TRBJ1-6 TRBV20-1 SASYSGVSNSPLH
TRBJ2-7 TRBV7-2 ASSLEAGSYEQY
TRBJ1-2 TRBV6-5 ASSQGQAYGYT
TRBJ1-2 TRBV19 ASSTRLGTAIGYT
TRBJ1-5 TRBV28 ASSLGQVSNQPQH
TRBJ2-5 TRBV27 ASSSFGIQQETQY
TRBJ2-7 TRBV19 ASSIARDRPTAEQY
TRBJ2-7 TRBV7-2 ASSLASGPYEQY
TRBJ1-2 TRBV5-1 ASSSGTGDGYT
TRBJ1-5 TRBV7-2 ASSLEQSWGNQPQH
TRBJ2-2 TRBV6-5 ASSYSASGELF
TRBJ1-5 TRBV6-2/TRBV6-3 ASSYVAGSNQPQH
TRBJ2-7 TRBV29-1 SVEGSNLYEQY
TRBJ1-1 TRBV19 ASSSVVVQGDTEAF
TRBJ1-6 TRBV3-1/TRBV3-2 ASSRDRTRNSPLH
TRBJ2-1 TRBV7-2 ASSYSTAVQF
TRBJ2-7 TRBV6-2/TRBV6-3 ASTPLRTGTYEQY
TRBJ2-7 TRBV7-6 ASSPSGGRSYEQY
TRBJ1-5 TRBV7-2 ASSLDSSSNQPQH
TRBJ1-2 TRBV6-2/TRBV6-3 ASSYPSSDYT
TRBJ1-1 TRBV28 ASSLPDRVAEAF
TRBJ2-5 TRBV5-1 ASSSATGLAQY
TRBJ1-1 TRBV11-3 ASRKQGAIEAF
TRBJ1-2 TRBV5-5 ASSWTQTVNYGYT
TRBJ2-1 TRBV5-8 ASSLTGGTNEQF
TRBJ2-1 TRBV7-3 ASSNRLDEQF
TRBJ2-3 TRBV18 ASSPGTGFGTDTQY
TRBJ1-2 TRBV7-2 ASSREGGTQGYT
TRBJ1-2 TRBV27 ASSSIPGREDGYT
TRBJ1-1 TRBV7-2 ASSRSGEAF
TRBJ2-3 TRBV10-3 AISITTSGGTDTQY
TRBJ2-2 TRBV7-7 ASSPTDSTNTGELF
TRBJ1-5 TRBV4-2 ASSQIGSWGQPQH
TRBJ1-2 TRBV9 ASSVDGTVVYGYT
TRBJ2-2 TRBV28 ASSTTPTGELF
TRBJ1-1 TRBV19 ASSNGDTEAF
TRBJ1-2 TRBV18 ASSHGDYSYGYT